Below are 26 T cell receptor beta chains sequenced from a single sample in a study of blood T cell repertoires in COVID-19. Some clones are missing from TCRdb's copy, which holds only in-frame ones; the method was immunoSEQ multiplex PCR. The table has approximately 210,000 clones, 87% seen once. The sequencing input was peripheral blood. The receptors stem from a man aged 35-49 years with active or convalescent COVID-19.

The genes are TRBV9 and TRBJ1-1; 8 bases map to TRBD1. The CDR3 loop spans 16 amino acids. V lost 3 bases, J lost 5 bases, and 12 bases stayed unmatched. Germline loops: CDR1 SGDLS, CDR2 YYNGEE. The CDR3 DNA reads as TGTGCCAGCAGCGCTCCAGGGGGCGCAGAGTATACTGAAGCTTTCTTT. Protein sequence: CASSAPGGAEYTEAFF.

The chain links TRBV18 to TRBJ1-5; TRBD1 might be the D (5 bases). This CDR3 comprises 15 residues. Trimming removed 2 bases from V and 7 bases from J, with 15 bases in between. Per germline, CDR1 KGHSH and CDR2 LQKENI. In DNA form, the CDR3 reads TGTGCCAGCTCACCAGTTCATGGGGCAGGGCAGCCCCAGCATTTT. Encoded protein: CASSPVHGAGQPQHF. The entire variable domain, with the rest obtained from reference TRBV18 and TRBJ1-5, is as follows: NAGVMQNPRHLVRRRGQEARLRCSPMKGHSHVYWYRQLPEEGLKFMVYLQKENIIDESGMPKERFSAEFPKEGPSILRIQQVVRGDSAAYFCASSPVHGAGQPQHFGDGTRLSIL.

The chain employs TRBV5-5 and TRBJ1-1; D ambiguous. This CDR3 is 16 amino acids long. The germline V gene encodes CDR1 SGHKS and CDR2 YYEKEE (reference sequence). The ends were cut back, 2 bases at V and 0 bases at J, with 14 bases in the middle. This CDR3 reads CASSFAPDRVNTEAFF. In DNA form, the CDR3 reads TGTGCCAGCAGCTTTGCACCAGATCGGGTGAACACTGAAGCTTTCTTT.

CDR3 residues: CASSAPGTGGKNIQYF. The CDR3 bases are TGTGCCAGCAGCGCCCCCGGGACAGGGGGTAAAAACATTCAGTACTTC. The rearrangement links TRBV9 to TRBJ2-4; 11 bases fit TRBD1. With V trimmed by 3 bases and J by 4 bases, 6 bases remained unmatched. Germline V lookup: CDR1 SGDLS, CDR2 YYNGEE. The CDR3 runs to 16 residues.

The J gene is TRBJ1-5, the V gene TRBV5-4; the D gene is possibly TRBD1 (5 bases). Germline V gene lookup returns CDR1 SGHNT and CDR2 YYREEE (reference sequence). The length of the CDR3 is 15 residues. V was trimmed by 1 base and J by 4 bases, leaving 12 bases between them. DNA of the CDR3: TGTGCCAGCAGCTTGCCAGGGATACTTAATCAGCCCCAGCATTTT. Its protein product is CASSLPGILNQPQHF.

The V gene is TRBV12-3 or TRBV12-4, the J gene TRBJ1-2; tentatively, D is TRBD1 (6 bases). Deletions cut 7 bases from V and 4 bases from J, with 13 bases between. The CDR3 has 13 amino acids. CDR3 bases: TGTGCCAGCACTATACAGGGAATCTATGGCTACACCTTC. Translated: CASTIQGIYGYTF.

The rearrangement joins TRBV27 to TRBJ2-1; 11 bases match TRBD2. The V segment lost 8 bases and the J segment 7 bases; nucleotides outside the gene matches: 7. Germline CDR1 and CDR2: MNHEY and SMNVEV (reference sequence). CDR3 length: 14 amino acids. The CDR3 loop is CASGPSGGINEQFF. The CDR3 nucleotides are TGTGCCAGCGGACCTAGCGGGGGGATAAATGAGCAGTTCTTC.

The chain uses TRBV5-5 and TRBJ1-2, with TRBD1 matching 8 bases. CDR1 and CDR2 from the germline V gene are SGHKS and YYEKEE (reference sequence). The trim removed 4 bases at V and 4 bases at J, leaving 12 bases unmatched. The CDR3 consists of 16 residues. CDR3 nucleotide sequence: TGTGCCAGCAGCCGAAGTGGGACAGGAGATATCTATGGCTACACCTTC. It codes for CASSRSGTGDIYGYTF.

The chain joins TRBV2 to TRBJ1-3; D is uncertain. The CDR3 totals 12 residues. The germline V gene encodes CDR1 SNHLY and CDR2 FYNNEI. The V end lost 8 bases, the J end lost 2 bases, and 7 bases lay between the germline ends. The CDR3 sequence: CASRVAGNTIYF. CDR3 DNA: TGTGCCAGCCGGGTTGCTGGAAACACCATATATTTT.

This clone has a handful of counts. This chain links TRBV24-1 with TRBJ2-1, with TRBD2 matching 13 bases. The germline gives CDR1 KGHDR, CDR2 SFDVKD. J gave up 5 bases and V 9 bases, and 6 bases lay outside the gene matches. The CDR3 loop spans 15 amino acids. Here the CDR3 DNA reads TGTGCCACCCCCGGACTAGCGGGAGAACACAATGAGCAGTTCTTC. It encodes CATPGLAGEHNEQFF.

In its sample, this clone was seen a few times. The chain is built from TRBV9 and TRBJ2-1; 10 bases align to TRBD2. Trimming cost V 2 bases and J 9 bases; bases outside gene matches: 14. CDR1 and CDR2 (germline): SGDLS, YYNGEE. The CDR3 runs to 17 residues. CDR3 in amino acids: CASSVSLASGGAAEQFF. CDR3 coding DNA: TGTGCCAGCAGCGTTTCTCTTGCCAGCGGGGGGGCGGCTGAGCAGTTCTTC.

V gene TRBV25-1 combines with J gene TRBJ1-1; 9 nucleotides agree with TRBD1. Trimming took 6 bases from V and 0 from J; bases not matched to a gene: 8. Germline V gives CDR1 MGHDK, CDR2 SYGVNS. This CDR3 region has 16 residues. CDR3 sequence: CASSPTGGPLNTEAFF. CDR3 nucleotides: TGTGCCAGCAGCCCGACAGGGGGACCCCTGAACACTGAAGCTTTCTTT.

This clone was detected once. This sequence joins TRBV5-1 and TRBJ2-3, with 13 bases aligning to TRBD2. The CDR3 runs 19 residues. Trimming cost V 4 bases and J 4 bases; bases outside gene matches: 15. From germline, CDR1 is SGHRS and CDR2 YFSETQ. DNA for the CDR3: TGCGCCAGCAGCCCCCGACTAGCGGGGGGCCACACAGCCTCAGATACGCAGTATTTT. Protein: CASSPRLAGGHTASDTQYF.

J is TRBJ1-1 and V is TRBV28; no clear D gene. The V end lost 3 bases, the J end lost 5 bases, and 13 bases lay between the germline ends. Germline CDR1 and CDR2: MDHEN and SYDVKM. The CDR3 loop spans 14 amino acids. CDR3 amino acids: CASSLSEGRTEAFF. CDR3 DNA sequence: TGTGCCAGCAGTTTGTCAGAGGGAAGGACTGAAGCTTTCTTT. Together with reference TRBV28 and TRBJ1-1, the CDR3 gives the full variable domain: DVKVTQSSRYLVKRTGEKVFLECVQDMDHENMFWYRQDPGLGLRLIYFSYDVKMKEKGDIPEGYSVSREKKERFSLILESASTNQTSMYLCASSLSEGRTEAFFGQGTRLTVV.

The gene calls are TRBV10-3 and TRBJ1-1, with 7 bases fitting TRBD1. Germline CDR1 and CDR2: ENHRY and SYGVKD. The CDR3 contains 12 residues. The V gene end was trimmed by 6 bases and the J gene end by 5 bases; junction bases not matched to a gene: 3. The CDR3 nucleotides are TGTGCCATCAGCAGGGGGAGGACTGAAGCTTTCTTT. Amino acid sequence: CAISRGRTEAFF.

Many counts were recorded for this clone. This chain joins TRBV24-1 and TRBJ1-2; 8 nucleotides match TRBD1. CDR1 is KGHDR, CDR2 SFDVKD, per germline. This CDR3 region has 15 residues. The V segment lost 3 bases and the J segment 4 bases; nucleotides outside the gene matches: 6. CDR3 coding DNA: TGTGCCACCAGTGATCCCCGGACAGGGAGCTATGGCTACACCTTC. It encodes CATSDPRTGSYGYTF.

The chain combines TRBV6-1 with TRBJ2-1, with 9 bases aligning to TRBD2. The V and J ends lost 3 bases and 3 bases, in that order; junction bases with no gene match: 6. The CDR3 runs 16 residues. Germline-derived CDR1 and CDR2 are MNHNS and SASEGT. CDR3 sequence (DNA): TGTGCCAGCAGTGACCACATTAGCGGGGGCTACAATGAGCAGTTCTTC. Translation: CASSDHISGGYNEQFF.

CDR3 in amino acids: CASSQSGNEQFF. The CDR3 coding sequence is TGCGCCAGCAGTCAATCCGGCAATGAGCAGTTCTTC. The V gene is TRBV23-1, the J gene TRBJ2-1; D unclear. TRBV23-1 is annotated as an ORF whose role is uncertain. The V end lost 0 bases, the J end lost 6 bases, and 3 bases lay between the germline ends. The CDR3 runs to 12 residues.

J is TRBJ2-2 and V is TRBV27; a weak D match, TRBD1 (6 bases). This CDR3 has 16 amino acids. Germline V lookup: CDR1 MNHEY, CDR2 SMNVEV (reference sequence). Deletions cut 7 bases from V and 0 bases from J, with 15 bases between. The CDR3 DNA reads TGTGCCAGCATGACCCACAGGGTTACGAACACCGGGGAGCTGTTTTTT. Its protein product is CASMTHRVTNTGELFF.

The chain combines TRBV11-2 with TRBJ2-1, with TRBD1 matching 7 bases. This CDR3 region has 14 residues. J was trimmed by 5 bases and V by 6 bases; bases with no gene match: 7. Per the germline V gene, CDR1 is SGHAT and CDR2 is FQNNGV. This CDR3 reads CASSSTGPHNEQFF. CDR3 in DNA: TGTGCCAGCAGTTCGACAGGGCCTCACAATGAGCAGTTCTTC.

The chain has TRBV27 and TRBJ2-1; TRBD1 matches 9 bases. Trimming cost V 5 bases and J 4 bases; bases outside gene matches: 6. Germline V gives CDR1 MNHEY, CDR2 SMNVEV (reference sequence). The CDR3 is 15 amino acids. CDR3 residues: CASSPRDRAYNEQFF. The CDR3 DNA reads as TGTGCCAGCAGTCCCCGGGACAGGGCGTACAATGAGCAGTTCTTC.

The rearrangement uses TRBV15 and TRBJ1-1, with D hard to call. Germline V gene sequence: CDR1 LNHNV, CDR2 YYDKDF (reference sequence). This CDR3 has 16 amino acids. V lost 0 bases and J lost 0, with 11 bases in between. Here the CDR3 reads CATSRDHRTMNTEAFF. CDR3 coding DNA: TGTGCCACCAGCAGAGATCATCGGACTATGAACACTGAAGCTTTCTTT.

This clone was observed a single time. In nucleotides, the CDR3 is TGTGCCAGCAGGGACACACTGAACACTGAAGCTTTCTTT. It specifies CASRDTLNTEAFF. This chain links TRBV28 with TRBJ1-1, with D maybe TRBD1 (5 bases). CDR1 MDHEN and CDR2 SYDVKM come from the germline V gene. The CDR3 runs 13 residues. Deletions cut 6 bases from V and 0 bases from J, with 8 bases between. Filled out from reference TRBV28 and TRBJ1-1, the complete variable domain reads DVKVTQSSRYLVKRTGEKVFLECVQDMDHENMFWYRQDPGLGLRLIYFSYDVKMKEKGDIPEGYSVSREKKERFSLILESASTNQTSMYLCASRDTLNTEAFFGQGTRLTVV.

This chain uses TRBV7-8 with TRBJ2-7; D call uncertain. Trimming took off 7 bases at V and 0 bases at J, with 16 bases between the two ends. CDR1 is SGHVS, CDR2 FQNEAQ, per germline. CDR3 size: 15 residues. The CDR3 DNA sequence: TGTGCCAGCACCTCCCGTAACAGCAGCTCCTACGAGCAGTACTTC. Its protein is CASTSRNSSSYEQYF. The variable domain in full, completed from reference TRBV7-8 and TRBJ2-7, reads GAGVSQSPRYKVAKRGQDVALRCDPISGHVSLFWYQQALGQGPEFLTYFQNEAQLDKSGLPSDRFFAERPEGSVSTLKIQRTQQEDSAVYLCASTSRNSSSYEQYFGPGTRLTVT.

The chain joins TRBV6-1 to TRBJ1-1; 7 bases align to TRBD1. The CDR3 contains 16 residues. Per the germline V gene, CDR1 is MNHNS and CDR2 is SASEGT. V shed 4 bases and J 4 bases; nucleotides not matched to a gene: 12. The CDR3 here is CASSATGDPMGTEAFF. As DNA, the CDR3 is TGTGCCAGCAGTGCCACAGGGGACCCGATGGGCACTGAAGCTTTCTTT.

J is TRBJ2-7 and V is TRBV30, with TRBD1 identical over 7 bases. This CDR3 comprises 13 residues. CDR1 is GTSNPN, CDR2 SVGIG, per germline (reference sequence). J lost 7 bases, V lost 7 bases, and 13 bases had no gene match. The CDR3 region is CASHDRVGVEQYF. CDR3 in DNA: TGTGCCTCGCACGACAGGGTGGGGGTTGAGCAGTACTTC.